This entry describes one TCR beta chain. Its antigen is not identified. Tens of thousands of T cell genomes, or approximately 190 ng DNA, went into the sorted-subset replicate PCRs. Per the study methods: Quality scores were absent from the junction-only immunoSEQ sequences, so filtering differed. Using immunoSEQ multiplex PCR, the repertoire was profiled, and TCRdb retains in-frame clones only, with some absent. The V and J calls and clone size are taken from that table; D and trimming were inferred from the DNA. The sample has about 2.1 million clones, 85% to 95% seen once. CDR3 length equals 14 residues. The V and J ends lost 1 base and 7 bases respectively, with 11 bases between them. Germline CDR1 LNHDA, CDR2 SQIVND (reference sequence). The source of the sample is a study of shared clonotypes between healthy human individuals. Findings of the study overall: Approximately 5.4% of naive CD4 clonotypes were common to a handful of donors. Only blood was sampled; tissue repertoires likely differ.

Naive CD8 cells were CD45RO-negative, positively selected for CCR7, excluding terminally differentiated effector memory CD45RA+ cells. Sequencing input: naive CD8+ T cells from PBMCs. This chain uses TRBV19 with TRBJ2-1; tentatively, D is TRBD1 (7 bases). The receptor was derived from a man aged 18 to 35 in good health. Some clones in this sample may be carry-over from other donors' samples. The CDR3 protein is CASSIAAGGNEQFF. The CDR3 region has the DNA TGTGCCAGTAGTATAGCCGCAGGGGGGAATGAGCAGTTCTTC.